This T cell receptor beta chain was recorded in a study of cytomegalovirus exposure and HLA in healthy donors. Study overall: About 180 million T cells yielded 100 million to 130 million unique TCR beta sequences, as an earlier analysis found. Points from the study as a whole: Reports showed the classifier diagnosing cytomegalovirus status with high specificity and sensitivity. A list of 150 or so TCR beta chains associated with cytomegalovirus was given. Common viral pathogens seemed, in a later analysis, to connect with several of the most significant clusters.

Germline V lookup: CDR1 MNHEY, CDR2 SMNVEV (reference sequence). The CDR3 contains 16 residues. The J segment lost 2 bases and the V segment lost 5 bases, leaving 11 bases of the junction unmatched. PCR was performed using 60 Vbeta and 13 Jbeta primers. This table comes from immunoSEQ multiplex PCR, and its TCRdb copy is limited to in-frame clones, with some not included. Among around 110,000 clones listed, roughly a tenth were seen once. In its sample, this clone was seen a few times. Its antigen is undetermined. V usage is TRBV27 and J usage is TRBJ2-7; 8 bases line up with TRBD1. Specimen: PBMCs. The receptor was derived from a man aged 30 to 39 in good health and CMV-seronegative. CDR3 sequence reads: CASSPSQGESAYEQYF. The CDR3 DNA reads TGTGCCAGCAGTCCCTCACAGGGGGAGTCGGCCTACGAGCAGTACTTC.